This entry is about one T cell receptor (beta chain). The data stem from a study of cytomegalovirus exposure and HLA in healthy donors. Per the germline V gene, CDR1 is SGHDN and CDR2 is FVKESK. This CDR3 is 16 amino acids long. The V gene end was trimmed by 4 bases and the J gene end by 10 bases; junction bases not matched to a gene: 12. The PCR contained 60 Vbeta and 13 Jbeta primers. The method was immunoSEQ multiplex PCR; TCRdb's version includes in-frame clones alone and lacks a portion of them. This sample has around 160,000 clones, with about 77% found just once. Material for sequencing was PBMCs. The TCR was taken from a male donor in good health and CMV-seropositive. The genes are TRBV14 and TRBJ2-1, with 11 nucleotides matching TRBD2. CDR3 nucleotide sequence: TGTGCCAGCAGCCTCTGGGGTAGCGGGGGGGCCCGGGAGCAGTTCTTC. It translates to CASSLWGSGGAREQFF.